Following are 18 T cell receptor beta chains from one sample sequenced in a study of blood T cell repertoires in COVID-19 (dated by TCRdb to about 2020). Library prep was done by the immunoSEQ multiplex PCR assay. Held by TCRdb, this immuneACCESS table contains in-frame sequences only and omits some clones. Under half of the omission traces to an unresolved V gene where checked; the cause of the rest is unknown. The sample includes roughly 330,000 clones, with approximately 87% observed a single time. Approximately 4% of the sample is taken by the ten largest. The sequenced sample consisted of peripheral blood. The receptors originated from a woman in her forties or fifties with active or convalescent COVID-19.

V is TRBV28 and J is TRBJ2-1; TRBD2 aligns across 13 bases. Germline V gene data show CDR1 as MDHEN and CDR2 as SYDVKM. V lost 8 bases to trimming and J lost 7 bases; unmatched junction nucleotides: 14. The CDR3 has 17 amino acids. The CDR3 is CASGLAGETVILNEQFF. CDR3 DNA sequence: TGTGCCAGCGGACTAGCGGGAGAAACCGTCATCTTGAATGAGCAGTTCTTC. Full variable domain (remainder filled in from reference TRBV28 and TRBJ2-1): DVKVTQSSRYLVKRTGEKVFLECVQDMDHENMFWYRQDPGLGLRLIYFSYDVKMKEKGDIPEGYSVSREKKERFSLILESASTNQTSMYLCASGLAGETVILNEQFFGPGTRLTVL.

The rearrangement uses TRBV19 and TRBJ1-2, with D perhaps TRBD1 (6 bases). Between the trimmed V and J ends, which lost 2 bases and 8 bases, there was a span of 12 bases. This CDR3 is built from 13 residues. Per germline, CDR1 LNHDA and CDR2 SQIVND (reference sequence). The CDR3 reads CASSIPGVLGYTF. In DNA form, the CDR3 reads TGTGCCAGTAGTATACCAGGGGTCTTGGGCTACACCTTC.

The chain has TRBV19 and TRBJ1-2; TRBD1 is a possible D gene (6 bases). Germline V CDR1 and CDR2: LNHDA, SQIVND (reference sequence). V was cut by 5 bases and J by 8 bases, with 12 bases left in between. This CDR3 region has 12 residues. The DNA for the CDR3 is TGTGCCAGTAGTCCAGGGGCCCTCGGCTACACCTTC. Protein sequence: CASSPGALGYTF.

The rearrangement uses TRBV7-9 and TRBJ2-6; D may be TRBD1 (5 bases). Germline values: CDR1 SEHNR, CDR2 FQNEAQ (reference sequence). The length of the CDR3 is 12 residues. Trimming took 8 bases from V and 4 from J, leaving 6 bases between them. The CDR3 here is CASGAGANVLTF. The CDR3 nucleotides read TGTGCCAGCGGGGCGGGGGCCAACGTCCTGACTTTC.

The CDR3 nucleotides are TGTGCCAGCAGCCCGACAGGTCAGGGGCAGCCCCAGCATTTT. This encodes CASSPTGQGQPQHF. The rearrangement uses TRBV9 and TRBJ1-5, with D possibly matching TRBD1 (6 bases). Deletions cut 4 bases from V and 7 bases from J, with 15 bases between. Germline CDR1 and CDR2: SGDLS and YYNGEE. The CDR3 consists of 14 residues.

The chain has TRBV27 and TRBJ2-5; TRBD2 agrees at 9 bases. V dropped 0 bases and J dropped 6; count of bases not matched to a gene: 8. Germline V gene lookup returns CDR1 MNHEY and CDR2 SMNVEV (reference sequence). The CDR3 spans 16 residues. CDR3 nucleotides: TGTGCCAGCAGTTTATCAGCGGGAGGTATCACACAGACCCAGTACTTC. Translating it yields CASSLSAGGITQTQYF.

This clone has more than one count but fewer than ten. The V gene is TRBV5-1, the J gene TRBJ2-1; TRBD2 matches 7 bases. This CDR3 contains 15 residues. The germline V gene has CDR1 SGHRS and CDR2 YFSETQ. After removal of 5 bases from V and 0 bases from J, the junction contained 5 bases not matched to a gene. CDR3 protein: CASRREQSSYNEQFF. Written as DNA, the CDR3 is TGCGCCAGCAGGCGGGAGCAGAGCTCCTACAATGAGCAGTTCTTC.

The rearrangement joins TRBV29-1 to TRBJ1-1; 8 nucleotides line up with TRBD1. V dropped 6 bases and J dropped 1; count of bases not matched to a gene: 4. CDR1 and CDR2 (germline): SQVTM, ANQGSEA. The CDR3 is 13 residues long. The CDR3 DNA follows: TGCAGCGTGACCGGGACAGGGAACACTGAAGCTTTCTTT. Translating gives CSVTGTGNTEAFF.

J is TRBJ2-2 and V is TRBV28; TRBD2 matches at 7 bases. Per the germline V gene, CDR1 is MDHEN and CDR2 is SYDVKM. V was pared by 0 bases and J by 0 bases, with 4 bases of the junction left unmatched. The CDR3 extends over 17 amino acids. CDR3 sequence reads: CASSLWGDYPNTGELFF. CDR3 sequence (DNA): TGTGCCAGCAGTTTATGGGGGGACTATCCGAACACCGGGGAGCTGTTTTTT.

The rearrangement links TRBV11-1 to TRBJ2-1; D is undetermined. From germline, CDR1 is SGHAT and CDR2 FQDESV (reference sequence). V was clipped by 1 base and J by 10 bases, with 5 bases between them. The CDR3 extends over 11 amino acids. In DNA form, the CDR3 reads TGTGCCAGCAGCTTAGATAGCGAGCAGTTCTTC. The encoded protein is CASSLDSEQFF. Combining the CDR3 with reference TRBV11-1 and TRBJ2-1 gives the whole variable domain EAEVAQSPRYKITEKSQAVAFWCDPISGHATLYWYRQILGQGPELLVQFQDESVVDDSQLPKDRFSAERLKGVDSTLKIQPAELGDSAMYLCASSLDSEQFFGPGTRLTVL.

The chain couples TRBV7-9 to TRBJ2-3; no definite D call. The germline CDR1 and CDR2 sequences are SEHNR and FQNEAQ (reference sequence). The V end lost 2 bases, the J end lost 6 bases, and 9 bases lay between the germline ends. The CDR3 is 13 amino acids. The chain's CDR3 is CASSLLSSDTQYF. CDR3 bases: TGTGCCAGCAGCTTATTGAGTTCCGATACGCAGTATTTT. Variable domain in full (rest from reference TRBV7-9 and TRBJ2-3): DTGVSQNPRHKITKRGQNVTFRCDPISEHNRLYWYRQTLGQGPEFLTYFQNEAQLEKSRLLSDRFSAERPKGSFSTLEIQRTEQGDSAMYLCASSLLSSDTQYFGPGTRLTVL.

This chain connects TRBV19 to TRBJ2-3; 9 bases are a match to TRBD1. CDR3 size: 16 residues. Germline-derived CDR1 and CDR2 are LNHDA and SQIVND (reference sequence). The trim removed 5 bases at V and 2 bases at J, leaving 8 bases unmatched. The DNA for the CDR3 is TGTGCCAGTAGTGGGGGACAGGGACATAACACAGATACGCAGTATTTT. It codes for CASSGGQGHNTDTQYF.

This chain uses TRBV12-3 or TRBV12-4 with TRBJ1-1; D not certain. Trimming took off 3 bases at V and 6 bases at J, with 11 bases between the two ends. This CDR3 comprises 13 residues. As DNA, the CDR3 is TGTGCCAGCAGTTTGTCCGGGAGGGCTGAAGCTTTCTTT. This gives the protein CASSLSGRAEAFF.

This chain uses TRBV5-8 with TRBJ1-1; perhaps TRBD1 as D (6 bases). The germline V gene has CDR1 SGHTS and CDR2 YDEGEE. There are 14 residues in the CDR3. Trimming took 0 bases from V and 0 from J, leaving 6 bases between them. CDR3 nucleotide sequence: TGTGCCAGCAGCTTGGGGACAGTGAACACTGAAGCTTTCTTT. Translated, it gives CASSLGTVNTEAFF.

This clone has just one count. V is TRBV6-6 and J is TRBJ1-1; 9 nucleotides agree with TRBD1. V shed 6 bases and J 4 bases; nucleotides not matched to a gene: 12. Germline CDR1 is MNHNY and CDR2 is SVGAGI (reference sequence). The CDR3 spans 16 residues. The CDR3 loop is CASSLRAGTGPTEAFF. The CDR3, as DNA: TGTGCCAGCAGCCTGAGGGCTGGGACAGGGCCCACTGAAGCTTTCTTT.

This clone was observed a few times. The chain is built from TRBV2 and TRBJ2-1; D possibly corresponds to TRBD2 (5 bases). Germline CDR1 SNHLY, CDR2 FYNNEI. This CDR3 has 11 residues. V lost 6 bases and J 9 bases, leaving 9 bases between the germline ends. The CDR3 sequence is CASRGLSEQFF. The CDR3 DNA is TGTGCCAGCAGAGGACTTAGTGAGCAGTTCTTC.

The genes are TRBV3-1 (or the pseudogene TRBV3-2) and TRBJ1-5; 7 bases are shared with TRBD1. From germline, CDR1 is LGHDT and CDR2 YNNKEL (reference sequence). V lost 1 base, J lost 2 bases, and 5 bases stayed unmatched. There are 16 residues in the CDR3. The CDR3 spells CASSQGFGQGNQPQHF. The CDR3 coding sequence is TGTGCCAGCAGCCAAGGATTTGGACAGGGCAATCAGCCCCAGCATTTT.

The rearrangement uses TRBV19 and TRBJ2-4, with 8 bases aligning to TRBD1. Per the germline V gene, CDR1 is LNHDA and CDR2 is SQIVND (reference sequence). This CDR3 has 11 residues. Unmatched junction bases numbered 4, after V lost 3 bases and J lost 15 bases. CDR3: CASSMTGALYF. CDR3 coding DNA: TGTGCCAGTAGTATGACAGGGGCCCTGTACTTC.